These 27 T cell receptor beta chains share one sample of origin, sequenced in a study of shared clonotypes between healthy human individuals. The protocol was immunoSEQ multiplex PCR, while the TCRdb copy is restricted to in-frame clones and leaves out a portion. The sample consists of 2 million to 2.5 million clones, roughly 95% of them appearing once. The sample taken for sequencing was naive CD4+ T cells sorted from blood. The subset is: CD45RA+ positively selected. These TCRs come from a man between 18 and 35 years old in good health.

The chain uses TRBV6-5 and TRBJ2-2; D remains unclear. The CDR3 runs 15 residues. V dropped 6 bases and J dropped 3 bases, with 14 bases sitting between them. Germline V gene lookup returns CDR1 MNHEY and CDR2 SVGAGI. The CDR3 DNA reads TGTGCCAGCAGAACTGACGAACAACACACCGGGGAGCTGTTTTTT. Encoded protein: CASRTDEQHTGELFF.

This chain connects TRBV30 to TRBJ1-2; TRBD1 matches 7 bases. The ends lost 4 bases at V and 2 bases at J; junction bases unmatched: 4. The CDR3 is made up of 13 amino acids. Germline V lookup: CDR1 GTSNPN, CDR2 SVGIG (reference sequence). CDR3: CAWTKGQNYGYTF. The CDR3 DNA is TGTGCCTGGACGAAGGGACAGAACTATGGCTACACCTTC.

The chain recombines TRBV2 with TRBJ1-1, with 7 bases aligning to TRBD1. The CDR3 spans 14 residues. After removal of 3 bases from V and 3 bases from J, the junction contained 4 bases not matched to a gene. Germline CDR1 SNHLY, CDR2 FYNNEI. CDR3 sequence: CASSDRGGYTEAFF. The DNA of the CDR3 is TGTGCCAGCAGTGACAGGGGGGGATACACTGAAGCTTTCTTT. Full variable domain (remainder filled in from reference TRBV2 and TRBJ1-1): EPEVTQTPSHQVTQMGQEVILRCVPISNHLYFYWYRQILGQKVEFLVSFYNNEISEKSEIFDDQFSVERPDGSNFTLKIRSTKLEDSAMYFCASSDRGGYTEAFFGQGTRLTVV.

The rearrangement links TRBV28 to TRBJ2-7, with TRBD1 matching over 7 bases. Trimming at V came to 0 bases and at J to 7 bases, leaving 12 bases not matched to a gene. Germline assignment: CDR1 MDHEN and CDR2 SYDVKM. The CDR3 covers 16 residues. The CDR3 here is CASSLWRGLVSREQYF. As DNA, the CDR3 is TGTGCCAGCAGTTTATGGAGGGGGCTGGTATCCAGGGAGCAGTACTTC. Together with reference TRBV28 and TRBJ2-7, the CDR3 gives the full variable domain: DVKVTQSSRYLVKRTGEKVFLECVQDMDHENMFWYRQDPGLGLRLIYFSYDVKMKEKGDIPEGYSVSREKKERFSLILESASTNQTSMYLCASSLWRGLVSREQYFGPGTRLTVT.

The chain uses TRBV11-2 and TRBJ2-5; no reliable D call. Germline V gives CDR1 SGHAT, CDR2 FQNNGV. The CDR3 has 13 residues. Trimming removed 2 bases from V and 1 base from J, with 5 bases in between. The CDR3 coding sequence is TGTGCCAGCAGCTTACCCTTCCAAGAGACCCAGTACTTC. Translated: CASSLPFQETQYF.

The chain employs TRBV7-9 and TRBJ2-5, with D hard to call. V shed 4 bases and J shed 5 bases, with 8 bases lying between them. Per germline, CDR1 SEHNR and CDR2 FQNEAQ (reference sequence). This CDR3 has 12 residues. The CDR3 DNA follows: TGTGCCAGCAGCTCGTCGGCTGAGACCCAGTACTTC. It encodes CASSSSAETQYF.

Details on this clone: Different DNA sequences within this sample yield the same CDR3. The CDR3 sequence: CASSLRGRGETQYF. The CDR3 DNA is TGTGCCAGCAGCTTAAGGGGCAGGGGAGAGACCCAGTACTTC. The chain employs TRBV11-2 and TRBJ2-5; D might be TRBD1 (6 bases). Per germline, CDR1 SGHAT and CDR2 FQNNGV. V was trimmed by 2 bases and J by 4 bases, leaving 11 bases between them. CDR3 size: 14 residues. The full variable domain, with the rest looked up from reference TRBV11-2 and TRBJ2-5, is EAGVAQSPRYKIIEKRQSVAFWCNPISGHATLYWYQQILGQGPKLLIQFQNNGVVDDSQLPKDRFSAERLKGVDSTLKIQPAKLEDSAVYLCASSLRGRGETQYFGPGTRLLVL.

This sequence joins TRBV10-3 and TRBJ2-5; 9 bases map to TRBD2. Germline CDR1 reads ENHRY; CDR2 reads SYGVKD. After removal of 6 bases from V and 4 bases from J, the junction contained 3 bases not matched to a gene. The CDR3 contains 13 residues. This CDR3 reads CAIRRAGGETQYF. The CDR3 DNA reads TGTGCCATCAGGAGAGCGGGAGGAGAGACCCAGTACTTC.

The rearrangement links TRBV19 to TRBJ2-7, with 11 positions matching TRBD1. Germline CDR1 is LNHDA and CDR2 is SQIVND (reference sequence). V was pared by 6 bases and J by 4 bases, with 8 bases of the junction left unmatched. This CDR3 has 15 amino acids. In DNA form, the CDR3 reads TGTGCCAGTAGCCCAAGGGACAGGGGGACTTACGAGCAGTACTTC. This gives the protein CASSPRDRGTYEQYF.

The chain carries TRBV7-8 and TRBJ2-1; maybe TRBD1 (7 bases). V lost 7 bases and J 3 bases, leaving 19 bases between the germline ends. The length of the CDR3 is 16 residues. The germline CDR1 and CDR2 sequences are SGHVS and FQNEAQ. The CDR3 nucleotides are TGTGCCAGCACTGCGAAGGCCAGGGGGGTCTACAATGAGCAGTTCTTC. Its protein product is CASTAKARGVYNEQFF.

V is TRBV7-2 and J is TRBJ1-5; 7 bases line up with TRBD1. CDR3 length: 14 residues. With 4 bases clipped from V and 5 bases from J, the junction kept 5 bases outside the gene matches. The germline V gene has CDR1 SGHTA and CDR2 FQGNSA. DNA of the CDR3: TGTGCCAGCAGCTACAGGGGCGGTTATCAGCCCCAGCATTTT. This encodes CASSYRGGYQPQHF.

The rearrangement uses TRBV10-2 and TRBJ2-7; 8 nucleotides line up with TRBD1. The junction had 12 bases not matched to a gene; V was cut back by 3 bases and J by 5 bases. The germline gives CDR1 WSHSY, CDR2 SAAADI. This CDR3 has 16 amino acids. CDR3 sequence reads: CASSDPGTGSLDEQYF. CDR3 DNA: TGCGCCAGCAGTGATCCCGGGACAGGTAGCCTCGACGAGCAGTACTTC.

This rearrangement joins TRBV2 to TRBJ2-1; D might be TRBD2 (6 bases). Per germline, CDR1 SNHLY and CDR2 FYNNEI. V was shortened by 6 bases and J by 7 bases, with 10 bases between the two germline ends. The CDR3 runs 12 residues. The DNA of the CDR3 is TGTGCCAGCAGACCCCTAGCGAATGAGCAGTTCTTC. It encodes CASRPLANEQFF.

The J gene is TRBJ1-1, the V gene TRBV5-4; perhaps TRBD1 as D (5 bases). The CDR3 is 15 amino acids. Per the germline V gene, CDR1 is SGHNT and CDR2 is YYREEE (reference sequence). The V and J ends lost 4 bases and 7 bases respectively, with 20 bases between them. The CDR3 reads CASSPARDGAYEAFF. The CDR3 DNA follows: TGTGCCAGCAGCCCGGCGAGGGACGGCGCGTATGAAGCTTTCTTT.

This chain joins TRBV6-1 and TRBJ1-4; D remains ambiguous. With 8 bases removed from V and 3 bases from J, the gap between germline ends came to 10 bases. The CDR3 has 13 amino acids. Germline assignment: CDR1 MNHNS and CDR2 SASEGT. The chain's CDR3 is CASCRTANEKLFF. The DNA for the CDR3 is TGTGCCAGCTGTCGGACGGCTAATGAAAAACTGTTTTTT.

Comments on this clone: This specimen includes other DNA sequences encoding the same CDR3. The rearrangement uses TRBV2 and TRBJ1-1; possibly TRBD1 for D (5 bases). The CDR3 extends over 14 amino acids. V lost 2 bases and J 0 bases, leaving 7 bases between the germline ends. Germline V gene sequence: CDR1 SNHLY, CDR2 FYNNEI. In nucleotides, the CDR3 is TGTGCCAGCAGTGAACAGGGTTTGAACACTGAAGCTTTCTTT. Translation gives CASSEQGLNTEAFF. The whole variable domain, filled in from reference TRBV2 and TRBJ1-1, reads EPEVTQTPSHQVTQMGQEVILRCVPISNHLYFYWYRQILGQKVEFLVSFYNNEISEKSEIFDDQFSVERPDGSNFTLKIRSTKLEDSAMYFCASSEQGLNTEAFFGQGTRLTVV.

The chain has TRBV5-1 and TRBJ2-1; TRBD2 matches at 11 bases. V trimming: 9 bases; J trimming: 9 bases; junction bases outside the gene matches: 14. The CDR3 runs 15 residues. Germline CDR1 is SGHRS and CDR2 is YFSETQ. CDR3 sequence (DNA): TGCGCCACCCAAATGAGGACTAGCGGGTCGAGTGAGCAGTTCTTC. This gives the protein CATQMRTSGSSEQFF.

This chain connects TRBV5-4 to TRBJ2-5, with 9 bases lining up with TRBD2. Germline lookup yields CDR1 SGHNT and CDR2 YYREEE (reference sequence). Trimming removed 1 base from V and 2 bases from J; junction bases left unmatched: 3. This CDR3 comprises 15 residues. Here the CDR3 DNA reads TGTGCCAGCAGCTTGCAACTAGCGGGTCAAGAGACCCAGTACTTC. Residues: CASSLQLAGQETQYF.

The V call is TRBV7-2, the J call TRBJ1-2, with a possible D match to TRBD1 (5 bases). CDR3 length: 16 residues. In germline, CDR1 is SGHTA, CDR2 FQGNSA. V lost 5 bases and J lost 8, with 24 bases in between. CDR3 sequence reads: CASSLEGITTVGGYTF. CDR3 in DNA: TGTGCCAGCAGCCTCGAGGGGATAACTACCGTAGGAGGCTACACCTTC. Combining the CDR3 with reference TRBV7-2 and TRBJ1-2 gives the whole variable domain GAGVSQSPSNKVTEKGKDVELRCDPISGHTALYWYRQSLGQGLEFLIYFQGNSAPDKSGLPSDRFSAERTGGSVSTLTIQRTQQEDSAVYLCASSLEGITTVGGYTFGSGTRLTVV.

CDR3 nucleotide sequence: TGTGCCATCAGTGAGGGTTACAATGAGCAGTTCTTC. It specifies CAISEGYNEQFF. The chain carries TRBV10-3 and TRBJ2-1; D not certain. Germline CDR1 and CDR2: ENHRY and SYGVKD. The CDR3 contains 12 residues. The V end lost 2 bases, the J end lost 4 bases, and 3 bases lay between the germline ends.

This chain uses TRBV28 with TRBJ1-5; 7 bases map to TRBD1. CDR3 length: 15 residues. Germline CDR1 reads MDHEN; CDR2 reads SYDVKM. V was clipped by 5 bases and J by 3 bases; unmatched bases: 7. The CDR3 DNA sequence: TGTGCCAGCAGTACAGGAGACAGGGCCAATCAGCCCCAGCATTTT. Protein product: CASSTGDRANQPQHF.

This clone showed up just once. V gene TRBV28 combines with J gene TRBJ2-7; 7 bases are a match to TRBD1. V dropped 2 bases and J dropped 2; count of bases not matched to a gene: 3. This CDR3 comprises 14 residues. Germline loops: CDR1 MDHEN, CDR2 SYDVKM. The DNA for the CDR3 is TGTGCCAGCAGTTTAGCTACAGGGGCCTACGAGCAGTACTTC. Residues: CASSLATGAYEQYF. Filled out from reference TRBV28 and TRBJ2-7, the complete variable domain reads DVKVTQSSRYLVKRTGEKVFLECVQDMDHENMFWYRQDPGLGLRLIYFSYDVKMKEKGDIPEGYSVSREKKERFSLILESASTNQTSMYLCASSLATGAYEQYFGPGTRLTVT.

This clone came up once. Other DNA sequences in the sample encode the same CDR3. V is TRBV7-9 and J is TRBJ1-1; D is uncertain. This CDR3 contains 14 residues. CDR1 SEHNR and CDR2 FQNEAQ come from the germline V gene (reference sequence). V dropped 0 bases and J dropped 4 bases, with 9 bases sitting between them. Written as DNA, the CDR3 is TGTGCCAGCAGCTTAGCGGCCTCGGGCACTGAAGCTTTCTTT. Translation: CASSLAASGTEAFF.

The CDR3 DNA reads TGCAGTGCTAGAGAGGGATCCGAGCAGTACTTC. This sequence encodes CSAREGSEQYF. The rearrangement uses TRBV20-1 and TRBJ2-7; D remains unclear. This CDR3 contains 11 residues. Germline V gives CDR1 DFQATT, CDR2 SNEGSKA (reference sequence). V was cut by 0 bases and J by 6 bases, with 6 bases left in between.

This chain joins TRBV7-2 and TRBJ2-2; tentatively, D is TRBD2 (5 bases). The CDR3 contains 16 residues. The V end was cut by 1 base, the J end by 1 base, with 10 bases between. Germline V gives CDR1 SGHTA, CDR2 FQGNSA. In nucleotides, the CDR3 is TGTGCCAGCAGCTTAGGGCGACGGGAGAACACCGGGGAGCTGTTTTTT. Protein sequence: CASSLGRRENTGELFF.

The chain uses TRBV7-2 and TRBJ1-6, with D hard to call. Germline CDR1 and CDR2: SGHTA and FQGNSA. The CDR3 runs to 15 residues. V was cut by 9 bases and J by 6 bases, with 18 bases left in between. CDR3: CASWPGGLVNSPLHF. Written as DNA, the CDR3 is TGTGCCAGTTGGCCTGGAGGGCTAGTTAATTCACCCCTCCACTTT.

The chain recombines TRBV10-3 with TRBJ1-2; D is perhaps TRBD1 (6 bases). Trimming took 3 bases from V and 6 from J, leaving 14 bases between them. CDR3 length equals 14 residues. Germline-derived CDR1 and CDR2 are ENHRY and SYGVKD. CDR3 sequence: CAISDGQGLNGYTF. CDR3 nucleotide sequence: TGTGCCATCAGTGACGGGCAGGGGTTAAATGGCTACACCTTC.